Sequencing of this T cell receptor beta chain was carried out in a study of CD8 T cells in ankylosing spondylitis (dated by TCRdb to about 2017). With respect to the entire study: To find TCR variants linked to disease, the study profiled T cell receptor beta repertoires in ankylosing spondylitis patients and healthy donors. In total, the full study cohort was made up of 108 healthy donors and more than 20 ankylosing spondylitis patients. Peripheral blood was sampled, and synovial fluid was also collected from ankylosing spondylitis patients. The study at large found these results: Blood from ankylosing spondylitis patients appeared to be characterized by a TCR beta motif composed of roughly eight highly homologous amino acid variants. Some TCR beta motif variants had previously been reported in synovial fluid and blood of reactive arthritis patients, which suggested common disease-initiation mechanisms. The disease-linked clones showed a CD8+ phenotype and occurred at relatively low frequencies in peripheral blood. According to the report, matched synovial fluid samples from ankylosing spondylitis patients were significantly enriched for the disease-linked clones.

Sequenced using an Illumina HiSeq 2500. TCR beta libraries were prepared by quantitative 5'-RACE with molecular barcodes. Turning to the authors' computational methods: Disease-linked TCR variants were identified with a new computational method built on a probabilistic model of VDJ rearrangement. The raw public reads went through TCRdb reprocessing: fastp at Q25, MiXCR clone calling, in-frame beta chains kept. Every CDR3 protein is listed once, alongside the most common genes and DNA of its rows. The V and J calls were not made by the authors but by TCRdb's processing. This sample holds more than 200,000 distinct CDR3 sequences; 20% to 30% were observed only once. Around 0.58% of the sample is taken by the ten largest. This clonotype has just a few counts. Its antigen remains unidentified. Per-nucleotide qualities are absent, and no much larger clonotype sits a single base away. Clipping removes 6 bases from V and 9 bases from J, with 8 as the unmatched junction base count. Its CDR3 holds 11 amino acids, cysteine through phenylalanine. The only DNA kept is the CDR3, 33 bases in frame from the first base. The germline V gene (reference sequence) specifies DFQATT as CDR1 and SNEGSKA as CDR2.

The TCR sequence derives from a male donor with ankylosing spondylitis or in good health (not recorded which). The material sequenced was blood, either unsorted or a sorted T cell fraction (not recorded which). This chain is built from TRBV20-1 and TRBJ2-7; 7 central nucleotides agree with TRBD1. The CDR3 amino acid sequence is: CSATPRDRQYF. The sequence in DNA is TGCAGTGCAACTCCCCGGGACAGGCAGTACTTC.